These 17 T cell receptor beta chains came from one sample sequenced in a study of T cell responses to AZD1222 COVID-19 vaccine. Clones were read by immunoSEQ multiplex PCR, and TCRdb kept only the in-frame ones, dropping some. The sample lists around 140,000 clones; almost 85% were seen once. Here the sequenced sample was peripheral blood, taken 28 days after the second dose of the MenACWY control vaccine. The receptors stem from an adult who received the MenACWY meningococcal vaccine as a control.

The chain is built from TRBV18 and TRBJ1-5; a possible D gene is TRBD1 (6 bases). With 2 bases removed from V and 5 bases from J, the gap between germline ends came to 16 bases. CDR1 is KGHSH and CDR2 is LQKENI in the germline V gene. The CDR3 contains 16 residues. DNA of the CDR3: TGTGCCAGCTCACCAGTTGGGGGGGGGCCTGATCAGCCCCAGCATTTT. Translating gives CASSPVGGGPDQPQHF.

The rearrangement uses TRBV10-3 and TRBJ1-2; TRBD1 is a possible D gene (5 bases). V lost 4 bases and J lost 2, with 14 bases in between. Per germline, CDR1 ENHRY and CDR2 SYGVKD. The CDR3 has 15 residues. As DNA, the CDR3 is TGTGCCATCAGTGTTCAGGGTAGGATGAACTATGGCTACACCTTC. Translated: CAISVQGRMNYGYTF.

This rearrangement joins TRBV10-3 to TRBJ1-4, with TRBD1 matching 8 bases. With V trimmed by 10 bases and J by 8 bases, 12 bases remained unmatched. This CDR3 region has 14 residues. Germline V lookup: CDR1 ENHRY, CDR2 SYGVKD. The CDR3 DNA is TGTGCCAGCCGTCGAACAGGGGGGCGAGAAAAACTGTTTTTT. Protein sequence: CASRRTGGREKLFF.

V and J are TRBV7-8 and TRBJ1-4; D unclear. Trimming cost V 3 bases and J 11 bases, with 13 bases left between them. The germline CDR1 and CDR2 sequences are SGHVS and FQNEAQ. This CDR3 is built from 13 residues. CDR3 loop: CASSLSETGKLFF. The CDR3 DNA sequence: TGTGCCAGCAGCTTGTCGGAGACGGGGAAACTGTTTTTT.

V and J are TRBV3-1 (or the pseudogene TRBV3-2) and TRBJ1-3; perhaps TRBD1 as D (6 bases). This CDR3 spans 15 amino acids. Trimming pared 4 bases from V and 4 bases from J, leaving 14 bases between. CDR1 is LGHDT and CDR2 is YNNKEL in the germline V gene (reference sequence). Written as DNA, the CDR3 is TGTGCCAGCAGCCCCCCAGGGGTGCTGGGAAACACCATATATTTT. Residues: CASSPPGVLGNTIYF.

J is TRBJ1-2 and V is TRBV3-1 (or the pseudogene TRBV3-2), with a weak D call TRBD1 (5 bases). The CDR3 totals 14 residues. The V gene lost 0 bases and the J gene lost 3 bases, with 8 bases spanning the gap. The germline V gene encodes CDR1 LGHDT and CDR2 YNNKEL (reference sequence). In DNA form, the CDR3 reads TGTGCCAGCAGCCAAGAACAGGCTGACTATGGCTACACCTTC. Its protein product is CASSQEQADYGYTF.

The chain is built from TRBV2 and TRBJ2-7, with 7 bases that match TRBD2. The CDR3 consists of 14 residues. Looked up from germline, CDR1 is SNHLY and CDR2 is FYNNEI. The V gene end was trimmed by 6 bases and the J gene end by 2 bases; junction bases not matched to a gene: 7. The CDR3 DNA reads as TGTGCCAGCAGATATAGCGGGCCTACCTACGAGCAGTACTTC. This encodes CASRYSGPTYEQYF.

The chain joins TRBV11-3 to TRBJ2-1; unclear D gene. The V end was cut by 0 bases, the J end by 5 bases, with 11 bases between. This CDR3 is built from 15 residues. The germline CDR1 and CDR2 sequences are SGHNT and YENEEA. The CDR3 nucleotides read TGTGCCAGCAGCTTAGAGTGGACGGAAAACAATGAGCAGTTCTTC. Protein: CASSLEWTENNEQFF. Variable domain in full (rest from reference TRBV11-3 and TRBJ2-1): EAGVVQSPRYKIIEKKQPVAFWCNPISGHNTLYWYLQNLGQGPELLIRYENEEAVDDSQLPKDRFSAERLKGVDSTLKIQPAELGDSAVYLCASSLEWTENNEQFFGPGTRLTVL.

The rearrangement joins TRBV5-4 to TRBJ2-3, with TRBD2 matching over 13 bases. J lost 10 bases, V lost 4 bases, and 12 bases had no gene match. The germline gives CDR1 SGHNT, CDR2 YYREEE (reference sequence). This CDR3 is built from 16 residues. CDR3 in amino acids: CASSPRTSGGGEAQYF. DNA for the CDR3: TGTGCCAGCAGCCCCCGGACTAGCGGGGGCGGGGAGGCGCAGTATTTT.

The V gene is TRBV29-1, the J gene TRBJ2-5; a weak D match, TRBD2 (5 bases). The germline V gene encodes CDR1 SQVTM and CDR2 ANQGSEA. This CDR3 region has 12 residues. Between the trimmed V and J ends, which lost 2 bases and 5 bases, there was a span of 9 bases. This CDR3 is CSVERGAETQYF. The CDR3, as DNA: TGCAGCGTTGAACGGGGTGCGGAGACCCAGTACTTC. Together with reference TRBV29-1 and TRBJ2-5, the CDR3 gives the full variable domain: SAVISQKPSRDICQRGTSLTIQCQVDSQVTMMFWYRQQPGQSLTLIATANQGSEATYESGFVIDKFPISRPNLTFSTLTVSNMSPEDSSIYLCSVERGAETQYFGPGTRLLVL.

The chain recombines TRBV21-1 with TRBJ2-7; TRBD1 reflects the table's D call only, with no check against the DNA. TRBV21-1 is a pseudogene segment. This CDR3 comprises 18 residues. The CDR3 DNA follows: TGTGCCAGCAGCAAAGCACCGGGACAGGCCCGTCTAAAGTACGAGCAGTACGTC. Its protein is CASSKAPGQARLKYEQYV.

This clone turned up a few times. The V call is TRBV19, the J call TRBJ1-6; 9 bases fit TRBD1. This CDR3 has 13 amino acids. J lost 9 bases, V lost 7 bases, and 4 bases had no gene match. Looked up from germline, CDR1 is LNHDA and CDR2 is SQIVND (reference sequence). The CDR3 region is CASKTGGTSPLHF. The CDR3, as DNA: TGTGCCAGTAAAACAGGGGGCACTTCACCCCTCCACTTT.

The gene calls are TRBV6-5 and TRBJ1-3, with TRBD1 matching over 10 bases. Germline V gene data show CDR1 as MNHEY and CDR2 as SVGAGI. This CDR3 has 15 amino acids. After removal of 6 bases from V and 1 base from J, the junction contained 3 bases not matched to a gene. In DNA, the CDR3 is TGTGCCAGCAGCCGGGACAGGGGATCTGGAAACACCATATATTTT. Encoded protein: CASSRDRGSGNTIYF.

The chain has TRBV9 and TRBJ2-1; 10 nucleotides match TRBD1. Losses at the gene ends were 3 bases for V and 4 bases for J; bases not matched to a gene: 10. This CDR3 has 17 amino acids. The germline CDR1 and CDR2 sequences are SGDLS and YYNGEE. For the CDR3, the DNA is TGTGCCAGCAGCGCCAGGTCCGGGACAGGGGTATACAATGAGCAGTTCTTC. Amino acids: CASSARSGTGVYNEQFF.

This clone was found a few times. The CDR3 loop is CASSEDPGATYEQYV. The CDR3 DNA sequence: TGTGCCAGCAGTGAAGATCCAGGGGCCACCTACGAGCAGTACGTC. The V and J genes are TRBV6-1 and TRBJ2-7; tentatively, D is TRBD1 (6 bases). This CDR3 has 15 residues. Trimming pared 1 base from V and 2 bases from J, leaving 12 bases between. The germline CDR1 and CDR2 sequences are MNHNS and SASEGT.

The V call is TRBV7-9, the J call TRBJ2-7; 10 bases map to TRBD2. V lost 4 bases and J lost 3; bases outside the gene matches: 12. Germline V gene lookup returns CDR1 SEHNR and CDR2 FQNEAQ (reference sequence). CDR3 size: 17 residues. The CDR3 loop is CASSSGLAVRGHYEQYF. The CDR3 DNA follows: TGTGCCAGCAGCTCTGGACTAGCGGTTAGGGGGCACTACGAGCAGTACTTC.

The rearrangement joins TRBV7-2 to TRBJ2-1; D uncertain. The CDR3 length is 13 residues. The germline gives CDR1 SGHTA, CDR2 FQGNSA. Trimming removed 3 bases at V and 7 bases at J, with 10 bases between. The CDR3 DNA is TGTGCCAGCAGCTTTTCCGAAGGGAATGAGCAGTTCTTC. The encoded protein is CASSFSEGNEQFF.